Described below is a single T cell receptor (beta chain) sequence and its context. Its antigen is as yet unknown. The V gene's germline CDR1 is KGHSH and CDR2 LQKENI. This CDR3 contains 14 residues. V gave up 2 bases and J gave up 2 bases, with 8 bases separating them. Measured with immunoSEQ multiplex PCR; TCRdb has only the in-frame clones, and not every one. The data hold millions of clones, with 90% to 95% observed a single time. The sample originates from a study of shared clonotypes between healthy human individuals. Whole-study results and caveats: Sampling was confined to blood; repertoires within tissues likely differ.

The V call is TRBV18, the J call TRBJ2-3, with D uncertain. The specimen was naive CD4+ T cells sorted from blood. Subset meaning: CD45RA+ positively selected. This receptor was obtained from a man aged 18 to 29 in good health. The CDR3 reads CASSPGSPTDTQYF. Written as DNA, the CDR3 is TGTGCCAGCTCACCAGGGTCCCCCACAGATACGCAGTATTTT. Drawing the rest from reference TRBV18 and TRBJ2-3, the complete variable domain is NAGVMQNPRHLVRRRGQEARLRCSPMKGHSHVYWYRQLPEEGLKFMVYLQKENIIDESGMPKERFSAEFPKEGPSILRIQQVVRGDSAAYFCASSPGSPTDTQYFGPGTRLTVL.